The 24 T cell receptor beta chains presented below share a single source sample, sequenced in a study of T cell responses to AZD1222 COVID-19 vaccine. This table comes from immunoSEQ multiplex PCR, and its TCRdb copy is limited to in-frame clones, with some not included. The sample has 70,000 to 90,000 clones; around 86% are singletons. Here the sequenced sample was peripheral blood, taken 28 days after the second AZD1222 dose. Receptors originate from an adult who received the AZD1222 COVID-19 vaccine.

The rearrangement links TRBV20-1 to TRBJ2-3; unclear D gene. V lost 3 bases, J lost 6 bases, and 13 bases lay in between. Germline lookup yields CDR1 DFQATT and CDR2 SNEGSKA (reference sequence). The CDR3 sequence is 13 residues long. CDR3 loop: CSASGVGRDTQYF. Here the CDR3 DNA reads TGCAGTGCTAGTGGCGTTGGGCGGGATACGCAGTATTTT.

The rearrangement links TRBV12-5 to TRBJ1-1; the match to TRBD1 covers 7 bases. Germline-derived CDR1 and CDR2 are LGHNT and FRNRAP. V was pared by 3 bases and J by 6 bases, with 13 bases of the junction left unmatched. The CDR3 loop spans 16 amino acids. The CDR3 is CASGLEGAPRWPEAFF. CDR3 bases: TGTGCTAGTGGTTTAGAGGGGGCACCTCGCTGGCCTGAAGCTTTCTTT.

This chain uses TRBV7-2 with TRBJ2-4, with 8 bases matching TRBD1. Trimming took 3 bases from V and 5 from J; bases not matched to a gene: 3. Germline CDR1 reads SGHTA; CDR2 reads FQGNSA. The CDR3 contains 14 residues. The CDR3 sequence: CASSLHRGENIQYF. CDR3 nucleotide sequence: TGTGCCAGCAGCTTGCACAGGGGGGAAAACATTCAGTACTTC.

The J gene is TRBJ1-6, the V gene TRBV7-2, with D tentatively TRBD1 (5 bases). Germline assignment: CDR1 SGHTA and CDR2 FQGNSA. CDR3 length equals 13 residues. V was clipped by 4 bases and J by 7 bases, with 8 bases between them. CDR3 residues: CASSSGANSPLHF. CDR3 nucleotide sequence: TGTGCCAGCAGCTCCGGGGCGAATTCACCCCTCCACTTT.

This clone was recorded once. CDR3 protein: CASSPRQGKNTEAFF. The CDR3 DNA reads as TGTGCCAGCTCACCCCGGCAGGGCAAGAACACTGAAGCTTTCTTT. The rearrangement uses TRBV18 and TRBJ1-1; TRBD1 might be the D (5 bases). The CDR3 spans 15 residues. V dropped 3 bases and J dropped 1 base, with 12 bases sitting between them. Germline lookup yields CDR1 KGHSH and CDR2 LQKENI.

The chain couples TRBV27 to TRBJ2-7, with a tentative D call TRBD1 (6 bases). The CDR3 runs to 13 residues. Germline V gives CDR1 MNHEY, CDR2 SMNVEV (reference sequence). Deletions cut 2 bases from V and 2 bases from J, with 7 bases between. The CDR3 sequence: CASSLTGPYEQYF. In DNA, the CDR3 is TGTGCCAGCAGTTTAACAGGGCCCTACGAGCAGTACTTC.

This clone has a single count. The CDR3 DNA is TGTGCCAGTAGTAAGTTGGGACTTGCCCACAGTACAGATACGCAGTATTTT. Its translation: CASSKLGLAHSTDTQYF. The gene calls are TRBV19 and TRBJ2-3; possible D gene TRBD2, 6 bases. CDR1 LNHDA and CDR2 SQIVND come from the germline V gene (reference sequence). There are 17 residues in the CDR3. Trimming stripped 4 bases from V and 3 bases from J, with 20 bases between.

This sequence joins TRBV27 and TRBJ2-2; the D call may be TRBD1 or TRBD2 (5 bases each). The V end was cut by 10 bases, the J end by 2 bases, with 14 bases between. CDR3 length: 14 residues. The germline gives CDR1 MNHEY, CDR2 SMNVEV (reference sequence). This CDR3 is CAIKRDGNTGELFF. The CDR3 coding sequence is TGTGCCATCAAACGGGACGGTAACACCGGGGAGCTGTTTTTT.

The CDR3 reads CASSHSSISGNTIYF. CDR3 DNA sequence: TGTGCCAGCAGCCACTCCAGCATCTCTGGAAACACCATATATTTT. The chain employs TRBV3-1 (or the pseudogene TRBV3-2) and TRBJ1-3; D is ambiguous. Germline V gene sequence: CDR1 LGHDT, CDR2 YNNKEL (reference sequence). V gave up 3 bases and J gave up 0 bases, with 9 bases separating them. The CDR3 spans 15 residues.

This chain connects TRBV6-4 to TRBJ2-7, with 12 bases identical to TRBD1. J was trimmed by 1 base and V by 4 bases; bases with no gene match: 11. Per the germline V gene, CDR1 is MRHNA and CDR2 is SNTAGT. The CDR3 has 18 amino acids. The chain's CDR3 is CASSVGDRGRPMSYEQYF. As DNA, the CDR3 is TGTGCCAGCAGTGTGGGGGACAGGGGGCGCCCCATGTCCTACGAGCAGTACTTC.

This clone was observed a few times. The chain recombines TRBV3-1 (or the pseudogene TRBV3-2) with TRBJ1-3, with D unresolved. Trimming left V 0 bases short and J 4 bases short, with 1 base between. Germline V gives CDR1 LGHDT, CDR2 YNNKEL (reference sequence). The CDR3 contains 12 residues. CDR3 in DNA: TGTGCCAGCAGCCAAGAGGGAAACACCATATATTTT. This sequence encodes CASSQEGNTIYF.

V is TRBV6-1 and J is TRBJ2-7; D may be TRBD1 (5 bases). Germline V gene lookup returns CDR1 MNHNS and CDR2 SASEGT. Between the trimmed V and J ends, which lost 4 bases and 3 bases, there was a span of 22 bases. The CDR3 spans 17 residues. The CDR3 is CASSVNPPWTLRYEQYF. The CDR3 bases are TGTGCCAGCAGTGTCAACCCCCCCTGGACACTTCGCTACGAGCAGTACTTC.

Note on this clone: Other nucleotide sequences in the sample specify the same CDR3. J is TRBJ2-5 and V is TRBV27; D uncertain. The CDR3 sequence is 15 residues long. With 2 bases removed from V and 1 base from J, the gap between germline ends came to 11 bases. Per germline, CDR1 MNHEY and CDR2 SMNVEV (reference sequence). This CDR3 is CASSLSGQAQETQYF. The DNA of the CDR3 is TGTGCCAGCAGTTTAAGTGGGCAGGCCCAAGAGACCCAGTACTTC.

V usage is TRBV28 and J usage is TRBJ2-5; D may be TRBD2 (6 bases). V lost 6 bases, J lost 4 bases, and 21 bases lay in between. This CDR3 has 16 residues. The germline CDR1 and CDR2 sequences are MDHEN and SYDVKM. The CDR3 protein is CASSHPGGLRGETQYF. The CDR3, as DNA: TGTGCCAGCAGCCATCCCGGAGGGCTCCGGGGAGAGACCCAGTACTTC. Filled out from reference TRBV28 and TRBJ2-5, the complete variable domain reads DVKVTQSSRYLVKRTGEKVFLECVQDMDHENMFWYRQDPGLGLRLIYFSYDVKMKEKGDIPEGYSVSREKKERFSLILESASTNQTSMYLCASSHPGGLRGETQYFGPGTRLLVL.

The V call is TRBV5-6, the J call TRBJ2-3, with D tentatively TRBD1 (5 bases). The ends were cut back, 4 bases at V and 4 bases at J, with 16 bases in the middle. This CDR3 has 15 residues. CDR1 is SGHDT and CDR2 is YYEEEE in the germline V gene. CDR3 region: CASSLSYQGADTQYF. As DNA, the CDR3 is TGTGCCAGCAGCCTTTCTTACCAGGGCGCAGATACGCAGTATTTT.

The rearrangement joins TRBV28 to TRBJ2-7; 7 bases are a match to TRBD1. Trimming cost V 5 bases and J 1 base; bases outside gene matches: 8. Per the germline V gene, CDR1 is MDHEN and CDR2 is SYDVKM. This CDR3 is 15 amino acids long. The CDR3, as DNA: TGTGCCAGCAGTACCGTGACAGGGCGGTCCTACGAGCAGTACTTC. Protein sequence: CASSTVTGRSYEQYF.

This clone appeared once. The genes are TRBV19 and TRBJ1-4, with TRBD1 identical over 8 bases. Germline V CDR1 and CDR2: LNHDA, SQIVND (reference sequence). The CDR3 runs to 15 residues. V lost 5 bases and J lost 1; bases outside the gene matches: 3. This chain's CDR3 is CASSPDRGTNEKLFF. The CDR3 region has the DNA TGTGCCAGTAGTCCCGACAGGGGAACTAATGAAAAACTGTTTTTT.

This clone has only a few counts. CDR3 in amino acids: CATKGLDSGANVLTF. The CDR3 DNA sequence: TGTGCCACCAAGGGCCTGGACTCTGGGGCCAACGTCCTGACTTTC. V usage is TRBV19 and J usage is TRBJ2-6; D gene uncertain. Germline V CDR1 and CDR2: LNHDA, SQIVND (reference sequence). Deletions cut 10 bases from V and 0 bases from J, with 13 bases between. CDR3 length: 15 amino acids. Full variable domain (remainder filled in from reference TRBV19 and TRBJ2-6): DGGITQSPKYLFRKEGQNVTLSCEQNLNHDAMYWYRQDPGQGLRLIYYSQIVNDFQKGDIAEGYSVSREKKESFPLTVTSAQKNPTAFYLCATKGLDSGANVLTFGAGSRLTVL.

The genes are TRBV11-2 and TRBJ2-3, with 8 bases fitting TRBD1. Germline V gene lookup returns CDR1 SGHAT and CDR2 FQNNGV. The trim removed 5 bases at V and 1 base at J, leaving 8 bases unmatched. This CDR3 is 16 amino acids long. The DNA of the CDR3 is TGTGCCAGCAGCCAGGGGCAGGGGGCGGGCACAGATACGCAGTATTTT. It specifies CASSQGQGAGTDTQYF.

The V and J genes are TRBV6-2 or TRBV6-3 and TRBJ2-7, with D possibly matching TRBD1 (5 bases). V lost 6 bases and J 5 bases, leaving 8 bases between the germline ends. The CDR3 totals 11 residues. CDR1 MNHEY and CDR2 SVGEGT come from the germline V gene. This CDR3 reads CASSQGNEQYF. CDR3 bases: TGTGCCAGCAGCCAGGGTAACGAGCAGTACTTC.

The CDR3 loop reads CAWRPAYGYTF. CDR3 sequence (DNA): TGTGCCTGGAGACCAGCATATGGCTACACCTTC. The chain couples TRBV30 to TRBJ1-2; no clear D. Germline V gene sequence: CDR1 GTSNPN, CDR2 SVGIG (reference sequence). V lost 3 bases and J lost 5, with 7 bases in between. The CDR3 totals 11 residues. The full variable domain, completed using reference TRBV30 and TRBJ1-2, is SQTIHQWPATLVQPVGSPLSLECTVEGTSNPNLYWYRQAAGRGLQLLFYSVGIGQISSEVPQNLSASRPQDRQFILSSKKLLLSDSGFYLCAWRPAYGYTFGSGTRLTVV.

This chain joins TRBV9 and TRBJ1-4; unclear D gene. CDR1 SGDLS and CDR2 YYNGEE come from the germline V gene. V was shortened by 0 bases and J by 2 bases, with 5 bases between the two germline ends. The length of the CDR3 is 14 residues. The DNA for the CDR3 is TGTGCCAGCAGCGTAGATTGGACTAATGAAAAACTGTTTTTT. Protein: CASSVDWTNEKLFF.

CDR3 residues: CASSEGWTAQPNEKLFF. In nucleotides, the CDR3 is TGTGCCAGCAGTGAAGGGTGGACAGCACAACCTAATGAAAAACTGTTTTTT. The chain employs TRBV2 and TRBJ1-4; possibly TRBD1 for D (6 bases). There are 17 residues in the CDR3. The germline V and J ends were trimmed by 1 base and 3 bases, with 15 bases remaining between them. From germline, CDR1 is SNHLY and CDR2 FYNNEI.

Only one count was recorded for this clone. This chain links TRBV19 with TRBJ1-2, with a possible D match to TRBD1 (6 bases). Trimming stripped 0 bases from V and 8 bases from J, with 16 bases between. Germline V gives CDR1 LNHDA, CDR2 SQIVND (reference sequence). The CDR3 spans 15 residues. The CDR3 coding sequence is TGTGCCAGTAGTATAGATGCAGGGGCCCTAAAAGGCTACACCTTC. Residues: CASSIDAGALKGYTF.